Listed here is a single T cell receptor (beta chain). Its cognate antigen is unknown. The CDR3 runs 15 residues. Germline CDR1 is MNHEY and CDR2 is SMNVEV (reference sequence). Trimming stripped 6 bases from V and 4 bases from J, with 13 bases between. Profiling relied on immunoSEQ multiplex PCR, and the TCRdb table lists in-frame clones only, not all of them. The profile shows roughly 130,000 clones, approximately 90% of them singletons. This sample stems from a study of T cell responses to AZD1222 COVID-19 vaccine. Regarding the study as a whole: Spike-specific TCR breadth and depth rose after two AZD1222 doses. CD4 TCRs linked to vaccination spanned spike, dominating at 160-218 and 743-854.

This chain joins TRBV27 and TRBJ1-6; possible D gene TRBD1, 5 bases. This clonotype originated in an adult in good health. Sample: peripheral blood, taken on day 0 of AZD1222 vaccination. The CDR3 sequence is CASRPGTEYNSPLHF. The CDR3, as DNA: TGTGCCAGCAGGCCCGGGACGGAGTATAATTCACCCCTCCACTTT.